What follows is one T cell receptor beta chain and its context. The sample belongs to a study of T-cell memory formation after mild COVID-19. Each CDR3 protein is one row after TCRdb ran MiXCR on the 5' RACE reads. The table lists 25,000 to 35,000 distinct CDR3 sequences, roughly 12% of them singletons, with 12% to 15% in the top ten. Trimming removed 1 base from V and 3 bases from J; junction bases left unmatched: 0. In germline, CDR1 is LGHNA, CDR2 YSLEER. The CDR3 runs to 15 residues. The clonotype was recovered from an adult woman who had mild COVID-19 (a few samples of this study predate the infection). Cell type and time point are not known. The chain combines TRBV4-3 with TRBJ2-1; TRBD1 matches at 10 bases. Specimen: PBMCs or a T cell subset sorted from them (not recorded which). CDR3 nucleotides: TGCGCCAGCAGCCAAGGGACAGGGGGCTACAATGAGCAGTTCTTC. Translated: CASSQGTGGYNEQFF.